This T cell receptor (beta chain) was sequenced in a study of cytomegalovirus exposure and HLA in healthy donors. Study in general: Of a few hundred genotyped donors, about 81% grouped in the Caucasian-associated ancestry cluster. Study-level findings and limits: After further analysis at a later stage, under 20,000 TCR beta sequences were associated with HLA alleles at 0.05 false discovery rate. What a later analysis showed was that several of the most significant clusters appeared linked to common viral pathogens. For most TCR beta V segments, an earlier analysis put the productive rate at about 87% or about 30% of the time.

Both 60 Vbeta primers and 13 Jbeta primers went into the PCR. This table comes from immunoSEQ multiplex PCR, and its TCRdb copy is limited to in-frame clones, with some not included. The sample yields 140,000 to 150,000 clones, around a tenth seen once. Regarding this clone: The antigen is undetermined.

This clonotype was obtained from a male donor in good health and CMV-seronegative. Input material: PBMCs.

In DNA form, the CDR3 reads TGTGCCAGCTCACACCGGACAGGGAAGGAGACTGAAGCTTTCTTT. Translation: CASSHRTGKETEAFF. V and J are TRBV18 and TRBJ1-1, with 8 bases identical to TRBD1. CDR1 KGHSH and CDR2 LQKENI come from the germline V gene. After removal of 4 bases from V and 5 bases from J, the junction contained 9 bases not matched to a gene. This CDR3 has 15 amino acids.